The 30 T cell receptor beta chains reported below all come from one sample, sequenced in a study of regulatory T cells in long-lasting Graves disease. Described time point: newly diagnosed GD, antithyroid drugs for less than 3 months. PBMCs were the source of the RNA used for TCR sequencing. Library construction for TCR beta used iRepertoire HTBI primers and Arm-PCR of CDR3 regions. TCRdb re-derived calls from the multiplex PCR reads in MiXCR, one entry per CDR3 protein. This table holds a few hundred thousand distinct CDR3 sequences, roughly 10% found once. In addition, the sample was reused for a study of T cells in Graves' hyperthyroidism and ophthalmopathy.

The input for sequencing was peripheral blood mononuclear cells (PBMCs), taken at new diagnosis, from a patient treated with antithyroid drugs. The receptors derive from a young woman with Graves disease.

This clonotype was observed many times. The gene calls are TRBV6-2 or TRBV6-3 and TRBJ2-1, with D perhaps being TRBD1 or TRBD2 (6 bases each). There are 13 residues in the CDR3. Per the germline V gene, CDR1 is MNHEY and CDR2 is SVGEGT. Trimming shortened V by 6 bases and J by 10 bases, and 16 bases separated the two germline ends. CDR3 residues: CASSPWRGYEQFF. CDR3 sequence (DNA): TGTGCCAGCAGCCCGTGGAGGGGGTACGAGCAGTTCTTC.

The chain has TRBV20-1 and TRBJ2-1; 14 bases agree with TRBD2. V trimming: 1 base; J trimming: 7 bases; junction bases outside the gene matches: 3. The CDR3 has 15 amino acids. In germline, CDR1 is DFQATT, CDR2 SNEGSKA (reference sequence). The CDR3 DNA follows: TGCAGTGCTAGAGTTGGGACTAGCGGGAGTAATGAGCAGTTCTTC. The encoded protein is CSARVGTSGSNEQFF.

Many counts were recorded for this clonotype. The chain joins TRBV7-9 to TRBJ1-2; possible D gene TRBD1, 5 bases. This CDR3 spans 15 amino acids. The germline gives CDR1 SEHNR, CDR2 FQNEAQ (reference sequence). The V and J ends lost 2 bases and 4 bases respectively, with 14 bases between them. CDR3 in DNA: TGTGCCAGCAGCTTATCGAACAGGACATTCTATGGCTACACCTTC. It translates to CASSLSNRTFYGYTF.

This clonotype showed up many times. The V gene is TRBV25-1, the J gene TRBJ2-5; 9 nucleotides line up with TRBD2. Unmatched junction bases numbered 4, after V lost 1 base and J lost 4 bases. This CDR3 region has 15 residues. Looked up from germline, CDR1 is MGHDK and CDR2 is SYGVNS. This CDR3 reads CASSESGGRAETQYF. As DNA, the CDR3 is TGTGCCAGCAGTGAATCAGGCGGGAGGGCAGAGACCCAGTACTTC.

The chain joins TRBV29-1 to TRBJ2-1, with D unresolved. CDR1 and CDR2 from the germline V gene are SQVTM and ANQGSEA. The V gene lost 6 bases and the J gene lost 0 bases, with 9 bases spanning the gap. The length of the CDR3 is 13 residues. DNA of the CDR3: TGCAGCGTAGTAATCATCTCCTACAATGAGCAGTTCTTC. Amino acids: CSVVIISYNEQFF.

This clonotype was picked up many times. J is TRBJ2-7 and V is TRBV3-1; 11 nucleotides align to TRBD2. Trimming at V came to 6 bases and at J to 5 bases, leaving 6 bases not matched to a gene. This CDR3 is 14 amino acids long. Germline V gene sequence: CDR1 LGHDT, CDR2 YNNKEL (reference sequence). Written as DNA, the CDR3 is TGTGCCAGCAGTCGGCTAGCGGGAGGTAACGAGCAGTACTTC. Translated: CASSRLAGGNEQYF.

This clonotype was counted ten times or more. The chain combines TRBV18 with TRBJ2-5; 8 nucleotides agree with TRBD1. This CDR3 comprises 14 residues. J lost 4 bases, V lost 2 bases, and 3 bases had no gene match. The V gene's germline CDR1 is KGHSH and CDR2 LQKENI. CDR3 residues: CASSPWQGAETQYF. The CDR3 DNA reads TGTGCCAGCTCACCATGGCAGGGGGCAGAGACCCAGTACTTC.

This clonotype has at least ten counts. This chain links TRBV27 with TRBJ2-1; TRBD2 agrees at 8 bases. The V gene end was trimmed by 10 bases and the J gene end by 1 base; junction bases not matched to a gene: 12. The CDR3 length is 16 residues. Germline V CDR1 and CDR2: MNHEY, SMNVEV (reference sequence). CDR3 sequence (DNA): TGTGCCACCACCAGGGTAGGACTAGCATCCTACAATGAGCAGTTCTTC. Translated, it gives CATTRVGLASYNEQFF.

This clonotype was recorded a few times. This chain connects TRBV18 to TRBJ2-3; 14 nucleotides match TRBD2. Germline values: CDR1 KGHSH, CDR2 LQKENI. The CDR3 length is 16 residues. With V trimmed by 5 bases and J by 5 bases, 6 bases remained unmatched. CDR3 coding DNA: TGTGCCAGCTCATCGACTAGCGGGGGGGCCAGAGATACGCAGTATTTT. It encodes CASSSTSGGARDTQYF.

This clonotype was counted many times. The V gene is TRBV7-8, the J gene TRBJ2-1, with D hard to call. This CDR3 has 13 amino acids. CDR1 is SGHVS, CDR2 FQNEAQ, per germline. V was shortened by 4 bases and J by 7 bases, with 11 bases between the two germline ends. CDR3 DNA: TGTGCCAGCAGCTCTTCGATCGAGAATGAGCAGTTCTTC. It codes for CASSSSIENEQFF.

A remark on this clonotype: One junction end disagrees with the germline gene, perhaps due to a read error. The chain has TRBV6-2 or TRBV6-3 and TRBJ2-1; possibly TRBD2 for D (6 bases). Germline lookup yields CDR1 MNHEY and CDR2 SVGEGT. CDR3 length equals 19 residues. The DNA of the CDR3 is TGCGCCAGCAGTGAGGCTTATGGGACTCGAATATCATCCTACAATGAGCAGTTCTTC. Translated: CASSEAYGTRISSYNEQFF.

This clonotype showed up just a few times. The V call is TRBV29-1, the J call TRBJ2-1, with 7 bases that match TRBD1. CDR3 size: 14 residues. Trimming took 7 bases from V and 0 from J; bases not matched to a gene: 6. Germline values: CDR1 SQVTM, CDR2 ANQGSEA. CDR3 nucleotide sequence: TGCAGCGGGAGGACAGGTGGCTCCTACAATGAGCAGTTCTTC. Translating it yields CSGRTGGSYNEQFF.

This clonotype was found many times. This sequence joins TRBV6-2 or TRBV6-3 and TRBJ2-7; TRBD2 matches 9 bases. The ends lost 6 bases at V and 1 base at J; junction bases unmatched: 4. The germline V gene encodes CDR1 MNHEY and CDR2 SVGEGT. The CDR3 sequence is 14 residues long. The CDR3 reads CASSPTSGSYEQYF. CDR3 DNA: TGTGCCAGCAGCCCTACTAGCGGGTCCTACGAGCAGTACTTC.

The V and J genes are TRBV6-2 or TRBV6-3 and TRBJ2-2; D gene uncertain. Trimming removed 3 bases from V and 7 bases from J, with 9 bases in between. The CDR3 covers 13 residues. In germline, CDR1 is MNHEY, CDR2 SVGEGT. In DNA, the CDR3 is TGTGCCAGCAGTTATGGGCTTGGCGGGGAGCTGTTTTTT. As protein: CASSYGLGGELFF.

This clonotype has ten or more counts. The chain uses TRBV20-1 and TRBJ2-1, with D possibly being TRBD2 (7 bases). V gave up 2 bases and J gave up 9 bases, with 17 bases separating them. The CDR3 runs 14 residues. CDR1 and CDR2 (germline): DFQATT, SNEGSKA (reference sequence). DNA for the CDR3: TGCAGTGCTAGACTGGCGGGGGCAGTTAGTGAGCAGTTCTTC. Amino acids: CSARLAGAVSEQFF.

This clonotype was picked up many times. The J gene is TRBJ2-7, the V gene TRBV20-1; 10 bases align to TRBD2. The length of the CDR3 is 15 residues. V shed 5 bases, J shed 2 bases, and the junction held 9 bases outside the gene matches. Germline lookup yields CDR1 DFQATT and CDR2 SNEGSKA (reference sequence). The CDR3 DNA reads TGCAGTGCTCATCTCCAAGCGGGAGGGCCCTACGAGCAGTACTTC. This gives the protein CSAHLQAGGPYEQYF.

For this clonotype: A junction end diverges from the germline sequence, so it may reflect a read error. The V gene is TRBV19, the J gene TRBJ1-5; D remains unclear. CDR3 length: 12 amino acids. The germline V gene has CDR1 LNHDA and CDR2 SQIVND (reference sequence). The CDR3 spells CASSIHNQPRHF. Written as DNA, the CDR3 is TGTGCCAGTAGTATACATAATCAGCCCCGGCATTTT.

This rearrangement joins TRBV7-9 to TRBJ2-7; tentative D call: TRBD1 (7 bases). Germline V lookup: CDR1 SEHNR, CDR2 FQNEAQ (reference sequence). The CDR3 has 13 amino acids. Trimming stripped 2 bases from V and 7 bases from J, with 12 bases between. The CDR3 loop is CASSLQGGGEQYF. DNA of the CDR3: TGTGCCAGCAGCTTACAGGGGGGCGGTGAGCAGTACTTC. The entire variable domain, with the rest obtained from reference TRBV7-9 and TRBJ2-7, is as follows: DTGVSQNPRHKITKRGQNVTFRCDPISEHNRLYWYRQTLGQGPEFLTYFQNEAQLEKSRLLSDRFSAERPKGSFSTLEIQRTEQGDSAMYLCASSLQGGGEQYFGPGTRLTVT.

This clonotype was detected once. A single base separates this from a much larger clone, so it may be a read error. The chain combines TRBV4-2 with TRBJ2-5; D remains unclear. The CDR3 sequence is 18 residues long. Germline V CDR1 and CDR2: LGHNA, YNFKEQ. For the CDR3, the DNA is TGTGCCAGCAACCAAGACGGTTCGGCTCCCGGACGGCTAGAGACCCAGTACTTC. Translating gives CASNQDGSAPGRLETQYF.

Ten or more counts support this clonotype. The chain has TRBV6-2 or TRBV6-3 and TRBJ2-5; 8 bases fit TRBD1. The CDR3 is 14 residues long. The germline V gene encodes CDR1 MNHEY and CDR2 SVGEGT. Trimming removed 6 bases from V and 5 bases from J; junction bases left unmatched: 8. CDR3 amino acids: CASSLMTGAETQYF. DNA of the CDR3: TGTGCCAGCAGCCTAATGACAGGGGCGGAGACCCAGTACTTC.

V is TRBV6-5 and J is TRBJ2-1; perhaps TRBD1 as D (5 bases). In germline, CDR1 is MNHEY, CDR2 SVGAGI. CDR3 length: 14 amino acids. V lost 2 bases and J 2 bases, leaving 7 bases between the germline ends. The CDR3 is CASSYRGPYNEQFF. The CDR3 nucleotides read TGTGCCAGCAGTTACAGGGGTCCCTACAATGAGCAGTTCTTC.

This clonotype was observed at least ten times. The DNA of the CDR3 is TGTGCCTGGAGTGTACGAGGCGCTGAAGCTTTCTTT. Protein sequence: CAWSVRGAEAFF. V is TRBV30 and J is TRBJ1-1; D is unresolved. CDR1 is GTSNPN, CDR2 SVGIG, per germline (reference sequence). V lost 0 bases and J 6 bases, leaving 8 bases between the germline ends. The CDR3 sequence is 12 residues long.

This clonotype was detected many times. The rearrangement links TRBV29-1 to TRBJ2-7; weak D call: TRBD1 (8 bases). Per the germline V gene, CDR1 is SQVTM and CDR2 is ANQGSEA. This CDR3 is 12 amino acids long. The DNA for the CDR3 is TGCAGTGTCCTTACAGGGGGGGACGAGCAGTACTTC. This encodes CSVLTGGDEQYF.

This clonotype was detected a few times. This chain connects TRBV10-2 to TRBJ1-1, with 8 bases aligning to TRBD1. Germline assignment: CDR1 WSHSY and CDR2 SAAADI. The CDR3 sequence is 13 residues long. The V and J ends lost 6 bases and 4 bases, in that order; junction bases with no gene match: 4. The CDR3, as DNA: TGCGCCAGCAGATTGACAGGGGCCACTGAAGCTTTCTTT. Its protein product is CASRLTGATEAFF.

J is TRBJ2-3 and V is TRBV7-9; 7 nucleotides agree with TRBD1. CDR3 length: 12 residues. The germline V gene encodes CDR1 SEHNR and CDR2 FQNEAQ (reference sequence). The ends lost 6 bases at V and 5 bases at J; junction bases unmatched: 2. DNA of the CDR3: TGTGCCAGCAGATGGGACAGAGATACGCAGTATTTT. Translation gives CASRWDRDTQYF.

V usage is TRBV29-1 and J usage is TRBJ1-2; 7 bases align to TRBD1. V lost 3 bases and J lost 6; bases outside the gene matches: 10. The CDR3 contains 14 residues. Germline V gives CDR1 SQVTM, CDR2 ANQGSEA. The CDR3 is CSVDYWTGKNGYTF. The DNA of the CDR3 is TGCAGCGTTGACTATTGGACAGGAAAGAATGGCTACACCTTC.

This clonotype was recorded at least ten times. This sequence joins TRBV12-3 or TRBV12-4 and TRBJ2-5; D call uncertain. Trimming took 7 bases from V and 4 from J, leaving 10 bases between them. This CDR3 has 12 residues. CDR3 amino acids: CASTTSGETQYF. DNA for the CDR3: TGTGCCAGCACTACCTCGGGAGAGACCCAGTACTTC.

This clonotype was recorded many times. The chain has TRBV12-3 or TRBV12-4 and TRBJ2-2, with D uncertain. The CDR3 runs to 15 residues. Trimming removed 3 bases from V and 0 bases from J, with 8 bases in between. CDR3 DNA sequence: TGTGCCAGCAGTTTTGACGTCGCGAACACCGGGGAGCTGTTTTTT. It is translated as CASSFDVANTGELFF.

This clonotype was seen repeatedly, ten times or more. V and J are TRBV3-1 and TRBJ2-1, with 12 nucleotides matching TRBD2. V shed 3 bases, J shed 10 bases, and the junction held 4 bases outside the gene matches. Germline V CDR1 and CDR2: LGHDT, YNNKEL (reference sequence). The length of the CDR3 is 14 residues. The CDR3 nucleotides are TGTGCCAGCAGCCAGGCTAGCGGGAGGGTGGAGCAGTTCTTC. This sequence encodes CASSQASGRVEQFF.

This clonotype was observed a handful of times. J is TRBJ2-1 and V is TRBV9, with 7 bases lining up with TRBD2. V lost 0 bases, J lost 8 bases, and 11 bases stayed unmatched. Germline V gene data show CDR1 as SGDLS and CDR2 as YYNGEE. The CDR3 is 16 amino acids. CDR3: CASSVAGGSRSDEQFF. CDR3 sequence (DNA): TGTGCCAGCAGCGTAGCGGGCGGGAGCCGGTCGGATGAGCAGTTCTTC.